Detailed here is one T cell receptor (beta chain). Its antigen is currently not known. No base-level quality is on record; no much larger clone is a single base apart. These data originate in a study of blood T cell repertoires in COVID-19 (dated by TCRdb to 2020 to 2021). General notes on the study: Collaborator samples came from the United States, Italy and Spain and covered acute and convalescent phases of COVID-19. The material from the prospective study consisted of cDNA or gDNA derived from T cells, B-cell-depleted T cells, or PBMCs. Subjects who had been exposed to COVID-19, were actively infected with it, or had recovered from it provided the deeply sampled blood TCRbeta repertoires that made up the dataset. The repertoires were released in a freely available public database meant as a resource for research on the immune response to SARS-CoV-2. Samples were obtained from the ongoing ImmuneRACE study (first 160 participants) and from 1,254 subjects provided by 6 global collaborators. A de-identified subject ID, COVID-19 status, age in years and sex were almost always included in the sample metadata. Where HLA class I and class II types were available, the types were taken from metadata supplied by the sample provider, not from assay-based typing. Study-wide conclusions, independent of this receptor: The quantity of clinical and demographic metadata differed by source and by participant and was supplied without curation.

Relative to germline, V is missing 0 bases and J is missing 5 bases, with 6 bases of the junction outside any gene match. From its cysteine to its phenylalanine, the CDR3 spans 16 amino acids. The read is trimmed to its CDR3 DNA, 48 bases read in frame from base 1. For CDR1 and CDR2, the germline V gene lists SNHLY and FYNNEI. TCRbeta CDR3 regions were amplified from genomic DNA by means of the immunoSEQ Assay, a bias-controlled multiplex PCR. As for the original processing: Within the assay, amplification of reference gene primers was used to estimate how many nucleated cells each sample contained. To quantify the absolute abundance of each unique TCRbeta CDR3 rearrangement, sequence reads were collapsed and filtered. For each sample, productive Simpson clonality was calculated by taking the square root of Simpson's diversity index across productive rearrangements. TCRdb carries this immuneACCESS record with in-frame sequences only. Its versions omit some clonotypes, under half of them owing to an unresolved V gene in the studies checked, with the rest unexplained. V, J and clone size derive from that table, while D and trimming were established from the DNA sequence. This sample lists approximately 88,000 clones; over 60% were detected once. The top ten clonotypes cover around 9% of the sample.

Samples from volunteer blood donors who had recovered from COVID-19 were contributed by a second Seattle source. Collaborating institutions collected whole blood in K2EDTA tubes following their own protocols. For TCRbeta analysis, collaborator samples were shipped as frozen whole blood, as isolated PBMCs, or as DNA extracted from either sample type. This TCR derives from a man aged 50 to 59 who had recovered from COVID-19. This sequence uses TRBV2 and TRBJ2-3; TRBD2 aligns with 9 central bases. Sample: peripheral blood. The DNA is TGTGCCAGCAGTGAAGCTGGCGCGGGAGGGCAAGATACGCAGTATTTT. Its protein reads: CASSEAGAGGQDTQYF.